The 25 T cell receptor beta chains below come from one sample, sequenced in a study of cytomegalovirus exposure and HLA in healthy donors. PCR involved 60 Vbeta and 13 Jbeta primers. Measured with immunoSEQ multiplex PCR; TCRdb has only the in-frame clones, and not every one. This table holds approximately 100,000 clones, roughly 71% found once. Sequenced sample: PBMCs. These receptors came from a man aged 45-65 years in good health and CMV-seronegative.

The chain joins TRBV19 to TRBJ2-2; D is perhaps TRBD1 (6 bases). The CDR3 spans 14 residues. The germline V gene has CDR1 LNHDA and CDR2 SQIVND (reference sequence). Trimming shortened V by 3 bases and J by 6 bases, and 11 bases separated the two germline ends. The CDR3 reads CASSIGAGAGELFF. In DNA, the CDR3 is TGTGCCAGTAGTATTGGCGCAGGGGCCGGGGAGCTGTTTTTT.

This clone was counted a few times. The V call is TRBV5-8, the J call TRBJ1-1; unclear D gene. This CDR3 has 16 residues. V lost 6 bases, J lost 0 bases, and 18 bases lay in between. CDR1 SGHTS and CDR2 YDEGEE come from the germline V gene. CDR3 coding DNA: TGTGCCAGCAAAACGCAAACAGAAGGCATGAACACTGAAGCTTTCTTT. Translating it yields CASKTQTEGMNTEAFF.

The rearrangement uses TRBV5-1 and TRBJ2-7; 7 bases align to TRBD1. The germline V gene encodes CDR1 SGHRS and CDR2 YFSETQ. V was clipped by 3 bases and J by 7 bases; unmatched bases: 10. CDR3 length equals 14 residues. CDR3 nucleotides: TGCGCCAGCAGCTCAGGGGGTCCGATGGGGGAGCAGTACTTC. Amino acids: CASSSGGPMGEQYF.

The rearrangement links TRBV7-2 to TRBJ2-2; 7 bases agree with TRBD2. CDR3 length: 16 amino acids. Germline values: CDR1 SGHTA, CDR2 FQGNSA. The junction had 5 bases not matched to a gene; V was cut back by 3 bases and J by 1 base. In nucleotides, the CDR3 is TGTGCCAGCAGCTTGTGGGTAGCGGGGAACACCGGGGAGCTGTTTTTT. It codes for CASSLWVAGNTGELFF.

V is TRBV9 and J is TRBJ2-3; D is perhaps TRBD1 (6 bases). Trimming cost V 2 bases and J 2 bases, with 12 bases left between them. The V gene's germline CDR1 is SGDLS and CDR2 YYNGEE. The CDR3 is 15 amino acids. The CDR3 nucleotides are TGTGCCAGCAGCGTCCTGGACAGCCCCACAGATACGCAGTATTTT. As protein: CASSVLDSPTDTQYF.

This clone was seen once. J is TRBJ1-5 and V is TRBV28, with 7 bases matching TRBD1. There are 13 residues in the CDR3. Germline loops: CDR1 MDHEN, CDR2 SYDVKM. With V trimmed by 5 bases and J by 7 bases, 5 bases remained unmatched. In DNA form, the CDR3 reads TGTGCCAGCAGTCCAGGGGGTCGGCAGCCCCAGCATTTT. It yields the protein CASSPGGRQPQHF.

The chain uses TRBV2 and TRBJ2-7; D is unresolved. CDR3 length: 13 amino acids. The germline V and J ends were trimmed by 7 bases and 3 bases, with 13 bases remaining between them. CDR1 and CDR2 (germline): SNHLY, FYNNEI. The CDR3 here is CASKKEANYEQYF. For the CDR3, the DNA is TGTGCCAGCAAAAAAGAGGCCAACTACGAGCAGTACTTC.

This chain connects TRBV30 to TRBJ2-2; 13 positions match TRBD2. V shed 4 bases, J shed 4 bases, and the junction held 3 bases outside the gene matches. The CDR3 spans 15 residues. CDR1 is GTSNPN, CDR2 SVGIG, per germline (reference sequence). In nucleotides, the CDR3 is TGTGCCTGGACGGGACTAGCGGGGACCACCGGGGAGCTGTTTTTT. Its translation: CAWTGLAGTTGELFF.

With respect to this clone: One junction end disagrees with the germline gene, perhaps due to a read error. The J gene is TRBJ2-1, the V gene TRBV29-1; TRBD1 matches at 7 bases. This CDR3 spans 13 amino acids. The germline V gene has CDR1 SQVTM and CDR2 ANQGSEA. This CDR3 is CSFDGTAYNEQFF. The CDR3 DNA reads TGCAGCTTTGACGGGACAGCCTACAATGAGCAGTTCTTC.

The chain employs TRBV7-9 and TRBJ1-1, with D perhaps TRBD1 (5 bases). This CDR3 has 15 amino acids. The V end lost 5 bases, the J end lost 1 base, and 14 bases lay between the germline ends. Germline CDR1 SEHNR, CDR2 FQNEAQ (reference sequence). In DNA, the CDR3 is TGTGCCAGCAGCGTCCTAAGGGGAGGGAACACTGAAGCTTTCTTT. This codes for CASSVLRGGNTEAFF. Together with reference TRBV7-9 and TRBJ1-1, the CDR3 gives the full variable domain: DTGVSQNPRHKITKRGQNVTFRCDPISEHNRLYWYRQTLGQGPEFLTYFQNEAQLEKSRLLSDRFSAERPKGSFSTLEIQRTEQGDSAMYLCASSVLRGGNTEAFFGQGTRLTVV.

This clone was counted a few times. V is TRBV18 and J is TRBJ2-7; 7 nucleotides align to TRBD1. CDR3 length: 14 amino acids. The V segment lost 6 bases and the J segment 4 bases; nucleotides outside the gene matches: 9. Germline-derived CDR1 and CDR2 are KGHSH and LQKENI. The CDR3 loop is CASSHPGQSYEQYF. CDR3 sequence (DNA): TGTGCCAGCTCCCACCCGGGACAGTCTTACGAGCAGTACTTC.

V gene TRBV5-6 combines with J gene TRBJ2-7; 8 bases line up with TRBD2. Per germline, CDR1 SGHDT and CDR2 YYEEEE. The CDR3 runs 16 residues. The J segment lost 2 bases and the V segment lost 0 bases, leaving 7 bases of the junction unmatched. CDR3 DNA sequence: TGTGCCAGCAGCTTGGCCGGAGGACTAGCTCCCTACGAGCAGTACTTC. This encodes CASSLAGGLAPYEQYF.

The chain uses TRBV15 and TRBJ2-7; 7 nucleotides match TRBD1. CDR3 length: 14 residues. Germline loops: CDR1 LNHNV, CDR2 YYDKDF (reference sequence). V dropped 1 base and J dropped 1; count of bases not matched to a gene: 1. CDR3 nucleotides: TGTGCCACCAGCAGAGTACAGGGGTCCTACGAGCAGTACTTC. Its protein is CATSRVQGSYEQYF.

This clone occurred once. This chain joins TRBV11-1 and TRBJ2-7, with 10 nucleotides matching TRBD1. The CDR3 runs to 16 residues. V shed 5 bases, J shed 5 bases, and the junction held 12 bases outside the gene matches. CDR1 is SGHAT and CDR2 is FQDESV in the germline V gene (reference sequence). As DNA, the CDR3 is TGTGCCAGCAGCCAAACGACAGGGGGCAAGAGGGACGAGCAGTACTTC. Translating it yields CASSQTTGGKRDEQYF.

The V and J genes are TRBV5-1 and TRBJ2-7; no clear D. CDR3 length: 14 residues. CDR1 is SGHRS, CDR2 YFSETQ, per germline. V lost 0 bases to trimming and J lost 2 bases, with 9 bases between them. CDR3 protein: CASSLDSSAYEQYF. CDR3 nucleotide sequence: TGCGCCAGCAGCTTGGACAGCTCGGCCTACGAGCAGTACTTC.

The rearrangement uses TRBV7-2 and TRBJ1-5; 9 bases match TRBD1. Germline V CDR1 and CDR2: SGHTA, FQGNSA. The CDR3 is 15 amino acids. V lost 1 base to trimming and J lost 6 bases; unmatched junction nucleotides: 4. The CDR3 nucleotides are TGTGCCAGCAGCTTAGTAACAGGGGGCGTTCAGCCCCAGCATTTT. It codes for CASSLVTGGVQPQHF.

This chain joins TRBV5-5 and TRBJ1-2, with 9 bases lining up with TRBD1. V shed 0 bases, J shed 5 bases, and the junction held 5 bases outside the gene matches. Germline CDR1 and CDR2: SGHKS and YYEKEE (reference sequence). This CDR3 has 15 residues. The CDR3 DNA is TGTGCCAGCAGCTTGGCAGTACAGGGGGCGTATGGCTACACCTTC. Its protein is CASSLAVQGAYGYTF.

The CDR3 region has the DNA TGTGCCAGCGGCCCAGGGGCGGAGAACACTGAAGCTTTCTTT. This gives the protein CASGPGAENTEAFF. The chain joins TRBV28 to TRBJ1-1; D is possibly TRBD1 (6 bases). The CDR3 extends over 14 amino acids. Germline V gene sequence: CDR1 MDHEN, CDR2 SYDVKM. The germline V and J ends were trimmed by 8 bases and 1 base, with 14 bases remaining between them.

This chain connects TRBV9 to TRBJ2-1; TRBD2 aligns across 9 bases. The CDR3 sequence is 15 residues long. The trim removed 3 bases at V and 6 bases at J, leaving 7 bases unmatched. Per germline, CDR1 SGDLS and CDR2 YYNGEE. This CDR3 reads CASSAPSGVINEQFF. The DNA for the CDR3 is TGTGCCAGCAGCGCACCTAGCGGGGTCATCAATGAGCAGTTCTTC.

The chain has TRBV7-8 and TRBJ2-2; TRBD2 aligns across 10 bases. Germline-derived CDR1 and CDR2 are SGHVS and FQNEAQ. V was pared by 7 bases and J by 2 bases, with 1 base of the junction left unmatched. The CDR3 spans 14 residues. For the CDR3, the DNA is TGTGCCAGCAAGCGGGGGGGAAACACCGGGGAGCTGTTTTTT. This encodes CASKRGGNTGELFF.

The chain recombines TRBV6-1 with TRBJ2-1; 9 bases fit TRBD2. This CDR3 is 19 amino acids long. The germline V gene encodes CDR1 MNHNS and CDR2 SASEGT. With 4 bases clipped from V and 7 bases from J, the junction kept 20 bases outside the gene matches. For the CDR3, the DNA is TGTGCCAGCAGTGGGACGACAGCCGGGACTAGCCCCCTAAGGAATGAGCAGTTCTTC. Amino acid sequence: CASSGTTAGTSPLRNEQFF.

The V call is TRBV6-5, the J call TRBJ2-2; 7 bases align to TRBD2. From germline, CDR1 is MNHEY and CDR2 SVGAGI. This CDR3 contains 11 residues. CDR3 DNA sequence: TGTGCTACGGGGAGGGCCGGGGAGCTGTTTTTT. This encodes CATGRAGELFF.

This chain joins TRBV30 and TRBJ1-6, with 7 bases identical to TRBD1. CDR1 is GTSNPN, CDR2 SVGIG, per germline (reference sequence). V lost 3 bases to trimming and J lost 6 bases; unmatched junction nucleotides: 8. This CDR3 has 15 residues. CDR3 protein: CAWRGQLVGNSPLHF. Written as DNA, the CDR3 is TGTGCCTGGAGGGGACAGCTCGTTGGTAATTCACCCCTCCACTTT.

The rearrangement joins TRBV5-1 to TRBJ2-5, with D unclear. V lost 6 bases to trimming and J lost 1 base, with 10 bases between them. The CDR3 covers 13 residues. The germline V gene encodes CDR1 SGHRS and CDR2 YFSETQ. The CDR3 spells CASKTDGQETQYF. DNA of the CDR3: TGCGCCAGCAAAACAGATGGCCAAGAGACCCAGTACTTC.

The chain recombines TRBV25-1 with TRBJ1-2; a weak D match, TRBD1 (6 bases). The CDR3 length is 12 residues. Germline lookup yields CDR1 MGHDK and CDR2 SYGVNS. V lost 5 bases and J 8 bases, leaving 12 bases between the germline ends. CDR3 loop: CASSLTGSGYTF. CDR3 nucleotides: TGTGCCAGCAGTTTAACAGGGAGCGGCTACACCTTC.